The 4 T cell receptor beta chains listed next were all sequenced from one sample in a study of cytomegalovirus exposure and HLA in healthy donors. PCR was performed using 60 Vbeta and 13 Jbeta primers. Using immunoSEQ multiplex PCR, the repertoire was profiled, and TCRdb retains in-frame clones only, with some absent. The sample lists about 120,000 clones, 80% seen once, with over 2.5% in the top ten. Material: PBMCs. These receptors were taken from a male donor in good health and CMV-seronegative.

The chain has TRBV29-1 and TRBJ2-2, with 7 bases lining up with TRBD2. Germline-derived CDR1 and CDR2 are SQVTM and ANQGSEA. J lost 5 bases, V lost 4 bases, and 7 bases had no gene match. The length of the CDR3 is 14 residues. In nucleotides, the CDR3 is TGCAGCGTTGCGCGAGCCGGGGGGACCGGGGAGCTGTTTTTT. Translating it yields CSVARAGGTGELFF.

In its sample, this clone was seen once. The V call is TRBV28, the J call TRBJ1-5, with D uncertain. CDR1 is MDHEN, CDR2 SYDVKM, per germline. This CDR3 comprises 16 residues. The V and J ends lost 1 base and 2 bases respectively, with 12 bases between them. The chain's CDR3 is CASSLYSIQGNQPQHF. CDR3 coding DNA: TGTGCCAGCAGTTTATACAGCATCCAGGGCAATCAGCCCCAGCATTTT.

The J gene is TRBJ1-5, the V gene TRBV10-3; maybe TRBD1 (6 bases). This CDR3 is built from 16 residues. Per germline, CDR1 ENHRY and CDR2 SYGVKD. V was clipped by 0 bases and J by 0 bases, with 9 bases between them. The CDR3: CAISESDRTSNQPQHF. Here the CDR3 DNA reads TGTGCCATCAGTGAGTCAGACAGGACTAGCAATCAGCCCCAGCATTTT.

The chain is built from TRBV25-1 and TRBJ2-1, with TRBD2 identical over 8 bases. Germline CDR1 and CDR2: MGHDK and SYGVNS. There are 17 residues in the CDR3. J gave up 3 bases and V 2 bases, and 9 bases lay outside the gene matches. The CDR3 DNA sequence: TGTGCCAGCAGTGAAGTGAGGGTAGCGGGAAGCTACAATGAGCAGTTCTTC. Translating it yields CASSEVRVAGSYNEQFF.